This T cell receptor (beta chain) emerged from a study of T cells after yellow fever vaccination (dated by TCRdb to about 2019). Broadly, across the study: The SMART-Seq v4 Ultra Low Input RNA kit was used to prepare libraries from fractions with low cell numbers. To track T-cell clones before and after primary and booster YFV17D yellow fever vaccination, bulk TCR alpha and beta repertoires were sequenced longitudinally. Two healthy male donors, one aged 18 to 29 and one aged 30 to 40 years, made up the cohort. Blood was collected at multiple timepoints before and after primary and secondary immunization, and bulk PBMC replicates and cell subsets were isolated.

Findings and caveats that apply to the study as a whole: The study included only a couple of donors, which limits how far the findings can be generalized. Compared with the primary T-cell response, the secondary T-cell response was weaker but faster, peaking on day 5 rather than day 15. A small share of clonotypes occurred in both CD4 and CD8 compartments, likely arising from convergent recombination. Most clones expanded after primary vaccination (approximately 97% of CD4 and approximately 90% of CD8) were re-detected after the booster, suggesting that broad memory maintenance occurred. Because abundant contaminating clonotypes from the bulk population could be contained in FACS-sorted repertoires, computational filtering was required.

TCR cDNA was synthesized by 5'RACE template switching, through which a universal primer site and unique molecular identifiers were introduced. Priming of cDNA synthesis was performed from both the TCR alpha and TCR beta constant segments. Library amplification involved two PCR steps, and the second step added sample barcodes and sequencing adapters. Sequencing of libraries was done on Illumina HiSeq 2500 (2x100 bp) or NovaSeq (2x150 bp). Per the original workflow: MIGEC was used to demultiplex reads and collapse the reads into UMI consensus sequences, and MiXCR was used for V(D)J alignment. Clonotypes responding to the vaccine were identified with edgeR on replicate PBMC samples, with the criteria of FDR below 0.01 and a log2 fold change above 5 up to day 15. Bulk clonotypes were assigned CD4 or CD8 identity according to which sequenced CD4 or CD8 repertoire held them at higher abundance. In-frame beta chains were kept once TCRdb had trimmed the public reads at Q25 with fastp and called clones with MiXCR. Every distinct CDR3 protein forms one entry, paired with its most common genes and DNA. TCRdb's processing, not the authors', yielded these V and J calls. The sample table lists hundreds of thousands of distinct CDR3 sequences, approximately 15% of them with a count of one. Jointly, the top ten make up 11% to 15% of the sample.

The CDR3 sequence holds 15 residues, the cysteine and phenylalanine included. Only CDR3 DNA remains: 45 bases, in frame from the first base. CDR1 and CDR2 are read off the germline V gene (reference sequence) as DFQATT and SNEGSKA. What this sample's treatment or condition label stands for: live attenuated yellow fever vaccine strain. At each blood-draw timepoint, two biological replicates of bulk PBMCs were collected. A standard Ficoll-Paque protocol was used to isolate PBMCs from peripheral blood. TriZol was used to extract RNA from bulk PBMCs, CD4 and CD8 fractions, and dextramer-positive and dextramer-negative fractions. This clonotype was counted a few times. Its cognate antigen has yet to be identified. One base away there is no much larger clone; base qualities are not given.

The sequencing here drew on PBMCs, taken on the day of the yellow fever booster vaccination. The sequence is built from TRBV20-1 and TRBJ2-3; TRBD2 is a possible D gene, resting on 5 matching bases. The receptor was derived from a man aged 25-45 years who received the YFV17D yellow fever vaccine. Read as DNA, the sequence is TGCAGCGCTCCCCCCCCCCGGGGTAGCGCAGATACGCAGTATTTT. Its translation is CSAPPPRGSADTQYF.